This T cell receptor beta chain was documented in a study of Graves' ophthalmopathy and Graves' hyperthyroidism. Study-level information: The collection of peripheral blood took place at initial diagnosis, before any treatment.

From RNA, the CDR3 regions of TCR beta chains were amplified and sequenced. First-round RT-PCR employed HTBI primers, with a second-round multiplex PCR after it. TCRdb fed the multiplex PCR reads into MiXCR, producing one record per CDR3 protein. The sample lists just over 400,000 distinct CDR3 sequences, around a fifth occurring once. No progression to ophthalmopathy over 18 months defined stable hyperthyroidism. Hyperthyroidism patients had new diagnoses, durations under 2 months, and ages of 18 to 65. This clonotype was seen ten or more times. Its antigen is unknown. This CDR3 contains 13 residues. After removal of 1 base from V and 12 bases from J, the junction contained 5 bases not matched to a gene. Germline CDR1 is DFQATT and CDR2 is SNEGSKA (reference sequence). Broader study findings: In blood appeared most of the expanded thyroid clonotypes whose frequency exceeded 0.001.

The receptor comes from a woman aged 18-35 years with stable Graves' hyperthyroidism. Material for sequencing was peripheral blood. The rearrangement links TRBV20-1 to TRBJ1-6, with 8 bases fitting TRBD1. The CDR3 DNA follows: TGCAGTGCTAGAGTCCAAGGACAGGGACCCCTCCACTTT. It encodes CSARVQGQGPLHF.